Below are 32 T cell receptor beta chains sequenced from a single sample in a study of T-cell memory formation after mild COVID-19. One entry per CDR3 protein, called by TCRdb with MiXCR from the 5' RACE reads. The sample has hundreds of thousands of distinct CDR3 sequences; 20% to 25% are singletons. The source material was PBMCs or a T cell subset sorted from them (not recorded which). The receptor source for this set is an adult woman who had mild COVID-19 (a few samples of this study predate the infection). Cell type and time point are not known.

DNA of the CDR3: TGTGCCTGGAGTGTAGAGGGGAATCAGCCCCAGCATTTT. Translated, it gives CAWSVEGNQPQHF. This chain connects TRBV30 to TRBJ1-5, with a possible D match to TRBD1 (5 bases). The V gene's germline CDR1 is GTSNPN and CDR2 SVGIG (reference sequence). Trimming stripped 0 bases from V and 4 bases from J, with 7 bases between. CDR3 size: 13 residues.

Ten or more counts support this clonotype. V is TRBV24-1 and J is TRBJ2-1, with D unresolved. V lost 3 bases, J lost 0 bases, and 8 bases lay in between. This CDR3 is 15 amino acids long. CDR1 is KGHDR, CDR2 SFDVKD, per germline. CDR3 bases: TGTGCCACCAGTGATCAGAGGCACTCCTACAATGAGCAGTTCTTC. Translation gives CATSDQRHSYNEQFF.

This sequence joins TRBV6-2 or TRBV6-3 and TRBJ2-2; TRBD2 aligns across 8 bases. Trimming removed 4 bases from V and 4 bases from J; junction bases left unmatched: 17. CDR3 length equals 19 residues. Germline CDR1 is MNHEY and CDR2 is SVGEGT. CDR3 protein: CASSFHIASGSRLTGELFF. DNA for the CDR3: TGTGCCAGCAGTTTCCACATCGCGAGCGGGAGTAGGCTCACCGGGGAGCTGTTTTTT.

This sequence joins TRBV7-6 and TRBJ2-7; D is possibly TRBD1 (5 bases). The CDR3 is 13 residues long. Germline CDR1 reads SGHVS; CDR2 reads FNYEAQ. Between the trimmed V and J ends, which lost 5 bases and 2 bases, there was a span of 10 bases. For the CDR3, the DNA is TGTGCCAGCAGCCAGGACACCCCCTACGAGCAGTACTTC. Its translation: CASSQDTPYEQYF.

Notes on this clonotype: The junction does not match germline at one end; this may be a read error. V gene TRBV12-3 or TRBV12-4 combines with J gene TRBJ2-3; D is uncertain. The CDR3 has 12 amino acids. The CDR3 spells CASSLFTDKQYF. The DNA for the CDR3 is TGTGCCAGCAGTTTATTCACAGATAAGCAGTATTTT.

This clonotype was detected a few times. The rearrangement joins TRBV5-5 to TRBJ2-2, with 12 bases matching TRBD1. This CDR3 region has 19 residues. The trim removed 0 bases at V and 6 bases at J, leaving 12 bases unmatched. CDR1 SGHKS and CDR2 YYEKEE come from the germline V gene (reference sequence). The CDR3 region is CASSLAVVRDRGPAGELFF. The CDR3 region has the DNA TGTGCCAGCAGCTTGGCCGTTGTCCGGGACAGGGGGCCGGCCGGGGAGCTGTTTTTT.

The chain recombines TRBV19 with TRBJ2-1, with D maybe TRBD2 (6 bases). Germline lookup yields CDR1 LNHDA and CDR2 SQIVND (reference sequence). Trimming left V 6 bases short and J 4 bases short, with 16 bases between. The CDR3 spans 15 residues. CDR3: CASSLAGQLYNEQFF. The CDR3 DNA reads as TGTGCCAGTAGCCTTGCGGGGCAACTTTACAATGAGCAGTTCTTC.

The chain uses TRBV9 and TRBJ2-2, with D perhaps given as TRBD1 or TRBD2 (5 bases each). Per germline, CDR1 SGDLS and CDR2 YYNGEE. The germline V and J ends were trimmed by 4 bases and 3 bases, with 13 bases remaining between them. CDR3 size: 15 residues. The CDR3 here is CASSWAVGDTGELFF. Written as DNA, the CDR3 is TGTGCCAGCAGCTGGGCAGTGGGGGACACCGGGGAGCTGTTTTTT.

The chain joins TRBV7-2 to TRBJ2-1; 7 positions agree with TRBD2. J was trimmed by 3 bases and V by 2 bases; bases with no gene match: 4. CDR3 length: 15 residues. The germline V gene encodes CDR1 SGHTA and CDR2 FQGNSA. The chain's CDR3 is CASSLTRDYYNEQFF. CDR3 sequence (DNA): TGTGCCAGCAGCTTAACCCGGGACTACTACAATGAGCAGTTCTTC.

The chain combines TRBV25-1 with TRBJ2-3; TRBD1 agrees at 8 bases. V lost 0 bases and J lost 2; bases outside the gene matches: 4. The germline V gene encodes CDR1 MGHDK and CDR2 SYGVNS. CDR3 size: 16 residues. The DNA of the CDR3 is TGTGCCAGCAGTGAATATAGGCAGGGGGCCACAGATACGCAGTATTTT. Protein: CASSEYRQGATDTQYF.

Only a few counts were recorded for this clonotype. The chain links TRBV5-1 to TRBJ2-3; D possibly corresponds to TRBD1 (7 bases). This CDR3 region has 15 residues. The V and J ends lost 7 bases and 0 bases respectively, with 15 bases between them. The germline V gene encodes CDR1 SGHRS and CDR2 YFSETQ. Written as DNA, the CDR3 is TGCGCCAGCGACCCCAGGGGGACTAGCACAGATACGCAGTATTTT. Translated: CASDPRGTSTDTQYF.

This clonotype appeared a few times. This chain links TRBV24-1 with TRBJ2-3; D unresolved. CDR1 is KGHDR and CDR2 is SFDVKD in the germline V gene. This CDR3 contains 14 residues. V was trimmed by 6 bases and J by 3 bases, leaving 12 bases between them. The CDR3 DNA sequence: TGTGCCACCAGTAATCCTCAGTCTACAGATACGCAGTATTTT. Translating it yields CATSNPQSTDTQYF.

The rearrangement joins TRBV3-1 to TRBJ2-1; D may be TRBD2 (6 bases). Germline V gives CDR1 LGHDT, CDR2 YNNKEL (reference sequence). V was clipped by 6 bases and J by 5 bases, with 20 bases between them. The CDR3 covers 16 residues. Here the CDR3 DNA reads TGTGCCAGCAGGAGAACTAGCATCTTGGGGGACAATGAGCAGTTCTTC. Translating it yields CASRRTSILGDNEQFF.

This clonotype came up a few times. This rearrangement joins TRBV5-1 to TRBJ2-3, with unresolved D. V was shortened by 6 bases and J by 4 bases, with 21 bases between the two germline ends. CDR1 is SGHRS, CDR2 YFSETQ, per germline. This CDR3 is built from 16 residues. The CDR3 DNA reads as TGCGCCAGCAAAATTGGGCGTGCGACGATAGCAGATACGCAGTATTTT. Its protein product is CASKIGRATIADTQYF.

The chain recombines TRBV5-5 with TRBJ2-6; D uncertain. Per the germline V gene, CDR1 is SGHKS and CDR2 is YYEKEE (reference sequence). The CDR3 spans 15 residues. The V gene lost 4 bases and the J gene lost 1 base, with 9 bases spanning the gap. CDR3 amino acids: CASSPTVSGANVLTF. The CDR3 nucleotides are TGTGCCAGCAGCCCGACGGTTTCTGGGGCCAACGTCCTGACTTTC.

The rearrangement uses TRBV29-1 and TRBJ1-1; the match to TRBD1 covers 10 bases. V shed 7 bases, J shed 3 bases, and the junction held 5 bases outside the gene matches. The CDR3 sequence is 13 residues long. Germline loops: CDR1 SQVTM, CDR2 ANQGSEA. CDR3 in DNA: TGCAGCGCCTGGGACAGGGGCTACACTGAAGCTTTCTTT. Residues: CSAWDRGYTEAFF.

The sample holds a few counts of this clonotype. CDR3 DNA sequence: TGCGCCAGCAGCCTCACAACAGGGCCTGAAGCTTTCTTT. This gives the protein CASSLTTGPEAFF. V usage is TRBV5-1 and J usage is TRBJ1-1; possible D gene TRBD1, 6 bases. The CDR3 has 13 residues. Germline-derived CDR1 and CDR2 are SGHRS and YFSETQ. The V end was cut by 4 bases, the J end by 6 bases, with 13 bases between.

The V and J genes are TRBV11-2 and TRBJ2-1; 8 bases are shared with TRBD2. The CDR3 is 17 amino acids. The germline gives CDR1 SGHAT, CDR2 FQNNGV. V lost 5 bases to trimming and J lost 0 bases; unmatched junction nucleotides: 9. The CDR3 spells CASSRPTSGSSYNEQFF. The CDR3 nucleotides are TGTGCCAGCAGCCGTCCCACTAGCGGCAGCTCCTACAATGAGCAGTTCTTC.

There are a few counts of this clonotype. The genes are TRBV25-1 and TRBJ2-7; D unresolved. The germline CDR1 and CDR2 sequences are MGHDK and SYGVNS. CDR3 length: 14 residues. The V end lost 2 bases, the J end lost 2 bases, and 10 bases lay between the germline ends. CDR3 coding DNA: TGTGCCAGCAGTGAACCTGGACCCCCCTACGAGCAGTACTTC. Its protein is CASSEPGPPYEQYF.

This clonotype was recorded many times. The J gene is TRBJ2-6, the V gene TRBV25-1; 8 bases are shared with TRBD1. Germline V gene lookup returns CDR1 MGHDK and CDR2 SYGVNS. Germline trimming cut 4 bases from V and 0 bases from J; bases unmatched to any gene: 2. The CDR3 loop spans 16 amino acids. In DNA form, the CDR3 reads TGTGCCAGCAGTGTAACAGGGGGCTCTGGGGCCAACGTCCTGACTTTC. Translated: CASSVTGGSGANVLTF.

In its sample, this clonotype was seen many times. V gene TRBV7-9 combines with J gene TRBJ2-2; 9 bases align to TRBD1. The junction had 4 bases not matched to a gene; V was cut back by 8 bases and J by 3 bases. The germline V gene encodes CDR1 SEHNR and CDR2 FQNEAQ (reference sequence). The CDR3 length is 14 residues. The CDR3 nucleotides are TGTGCCAGCCAAAGACAGGGGGACACCGGGGAGCTGTTTTTT. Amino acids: CASQRQGDTGELFF.

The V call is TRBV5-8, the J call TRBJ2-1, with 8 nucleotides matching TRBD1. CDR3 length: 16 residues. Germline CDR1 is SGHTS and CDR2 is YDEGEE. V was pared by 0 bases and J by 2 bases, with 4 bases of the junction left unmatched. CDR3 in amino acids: CASSLAGGEPYNEQFF. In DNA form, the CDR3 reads TGTGCCAGCAGCTTGGCAGGGGGCGAACCCTACAATGAGCAGTTCTTC.

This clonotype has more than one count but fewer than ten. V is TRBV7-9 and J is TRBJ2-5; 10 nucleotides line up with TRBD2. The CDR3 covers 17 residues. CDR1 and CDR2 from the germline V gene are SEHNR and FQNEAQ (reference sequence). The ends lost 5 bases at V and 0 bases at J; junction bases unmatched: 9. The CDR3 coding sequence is TGTGCCAGCAGCGGGGGACTAGCGCCTTCCGACCAAGAGACCCAGTACTTC. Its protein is CASSGGLAPSDQETQYF.

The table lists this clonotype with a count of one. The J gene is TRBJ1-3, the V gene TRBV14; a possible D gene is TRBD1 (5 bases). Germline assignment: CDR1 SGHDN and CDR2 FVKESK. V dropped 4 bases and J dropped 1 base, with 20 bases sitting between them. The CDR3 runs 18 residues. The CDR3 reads CASSLEGRAARSGNTIYF. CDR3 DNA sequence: TGTGCCAGCAGCCTCGAGGGGCGGGCGGCCCGTTCTGGAAACACCATATATTTT.

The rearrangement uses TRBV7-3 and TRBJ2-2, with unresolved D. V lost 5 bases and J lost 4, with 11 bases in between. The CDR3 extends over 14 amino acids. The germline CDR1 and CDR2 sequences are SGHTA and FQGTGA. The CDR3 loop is CASSPSLSTGELFF. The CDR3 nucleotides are TGTGCCAGCAGCCCTAGTCTGAGCACCGGGGAGCTGTTTTTT.

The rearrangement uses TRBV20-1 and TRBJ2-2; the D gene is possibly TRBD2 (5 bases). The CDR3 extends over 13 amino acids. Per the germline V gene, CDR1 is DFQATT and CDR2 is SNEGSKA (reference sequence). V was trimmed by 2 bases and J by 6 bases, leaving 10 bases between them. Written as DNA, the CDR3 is TGCAGTGCTAGAAACCTAGCTGCCGGGGAGCTGTTTTTT. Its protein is CSARNLAAGELFF.

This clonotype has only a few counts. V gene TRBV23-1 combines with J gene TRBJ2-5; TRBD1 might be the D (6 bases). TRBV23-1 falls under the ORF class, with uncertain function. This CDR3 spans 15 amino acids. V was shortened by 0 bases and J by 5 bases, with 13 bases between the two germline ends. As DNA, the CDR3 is TGCGCCAGCAGTCAATCGACAGGCCATAAGGAGACCCAGTACTTC. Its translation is CASSQSTGHKETQYF.

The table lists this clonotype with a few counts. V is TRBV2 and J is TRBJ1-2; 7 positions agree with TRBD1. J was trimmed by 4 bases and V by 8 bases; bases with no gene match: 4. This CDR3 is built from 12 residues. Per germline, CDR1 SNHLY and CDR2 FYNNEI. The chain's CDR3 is CASVDRAYGYTF. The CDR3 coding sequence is TGTGCCAGCGTCGACAGGGCCTATGGCTACACCTTC. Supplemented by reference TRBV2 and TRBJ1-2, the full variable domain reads EPEVTQTPSHQVTQMGQEVILRCVPISNHLYFYWYRQILGQKVEFLVSFYNNEISEKSEIFDDQFSVERPDGSNFTLKIRSTKLEDSAMYFCASVDRAYGYTFGSGTRLTVV.

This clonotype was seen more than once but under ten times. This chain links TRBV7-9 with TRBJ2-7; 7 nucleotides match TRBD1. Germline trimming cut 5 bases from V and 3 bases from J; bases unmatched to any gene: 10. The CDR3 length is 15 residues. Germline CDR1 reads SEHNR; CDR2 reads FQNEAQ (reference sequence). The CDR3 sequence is CASSPGDRAYYEQYF. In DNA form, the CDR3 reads TGTGCCAGCAGCCCCGGCGACAGGGCCTACTACGAGCAGTACTTC.

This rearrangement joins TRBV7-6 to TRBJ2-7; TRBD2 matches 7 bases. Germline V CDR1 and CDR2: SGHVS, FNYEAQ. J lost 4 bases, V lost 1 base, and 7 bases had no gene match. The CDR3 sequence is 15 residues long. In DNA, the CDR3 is TGTGCCAGCAGCTTAGACATCGGGGGGTGGTACGAGCAGTACTTC. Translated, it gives CASSLDIGGWYEQYF.

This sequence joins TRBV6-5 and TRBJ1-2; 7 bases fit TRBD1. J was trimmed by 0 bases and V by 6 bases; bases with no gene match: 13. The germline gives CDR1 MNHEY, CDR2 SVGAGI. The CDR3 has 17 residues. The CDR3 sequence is CASRESGLTGTNYGYTF. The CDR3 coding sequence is TGTGCCAGCAGGGAAAGTGGGTTGACAGGGACTAACTATGGCTACACCTTC.

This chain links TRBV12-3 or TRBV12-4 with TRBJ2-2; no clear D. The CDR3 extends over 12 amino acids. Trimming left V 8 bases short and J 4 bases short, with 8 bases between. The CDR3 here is CASVESTGELFF. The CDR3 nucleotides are TGTGCCAGCGTCGAGAGCACCGGGGAGCTGTTTTTT.